Each of the 2 T cell receptor beta chains below was sequenced from the same sample in a study of blood T cell repertoires in COVID-19. TCRdb keeps only in-frame clones here, not all; method: immunoSEQ multiplex PCR. This table has about 250,000 clones, around 86% appearing once. Sequenced material: PBMCs or T cells enriched from blood (not recorded which). These receptors all stem from a man in his forties or fifties who had recovered from COVID-19.

This rearrangement joins TRBV19 to TRBJ2-3; TRBD2 is a possible D gene (6 bases). CDR3 length: 15 residues. Trimming took 4 bases from V and 5 from J, leaving 16 bases between them. Looked up from germline, CDR1 is LNHDA and CDR2 is SQIVND (reference sequence). Here the CDR3 reads CASSTLTGTLDTQYF. The CDR3 bases are TGTGCCAGTAGTACCTTGACCGGGACTTTAGATACGCAGTATTTT.

The V call is TRBV10-3, the J call TRBJ2-5, with 7 bases lining up with TRBD1. The CDR3 runs 14 residues. After removal of 3 bases from V and 5 bases from J, the junction contained 6 bases not matched to a gene. Germline lookup yields CDR1 ENHRY and CDR2 SYGVKD. CDR3 DNA: TGTGCCATCAGTGACCACACAGGGGAGGAGACCCAGTACTTC. It specifies CAISDHTGEETQYF.